This T cell receptor beta chain was captured in a study of CD8 T cells in ankylosing spondylitis (dated by TCRdb to 2017 to 2019). About the study as a whole: The study profiled T cell receptor beta repertoires in healthy donors and ankylosing spondylitis patients to find disease-linked TCR variants. The full study cohort comprised 25 or so ankylosing spondylitis patients and roughly 100 healthy donors. Peripheral blood was sampled, and synovial fluid was additionally collected from ankylosing spondylitis patients.

Sequencing instrument: Illumina HiSeq 2500. TCR beta libraries were prepared by quantitative 5'-RACE with molecular barcodes. In the original analysis: A new computational method, built on a probabilistic model of VDJ rearrangement, was used to identify disease-linked TCR variants. TCRdb redid the processing of the public reads, applying fastp at Q25 and MiXCR, and retained in-frame beta chains. Duplicate CDR3 protein sequences are folded into a single record with the most common DNA and genes. The V and J calls were determined by TCRdb, not by the authors. This sample gives a few hundred thousand distinct CDR3 sequences in total; approximately 16% of them show up just once. More than 40% of the sample comes from the top ten. This clonotype was detected a few times. Its recognized antigen is unknown. Base qualities were left out, and no much larger clone turns up one base away. Study-wide conclusions, independent of this receptor: The disease-linked clones were reported to be significantly enriched in matched synovial fluid samples from ankylosing spondylitis patients. A CD8+ phenotype was shown by the disease-linked clones, which were found at relatively low frequencies in peripheral blood. Some motif variants were previously reported in synovial fluid and blood of reactive arthritis patients, suggesting common disease-initiation mechanisms. Blood from ankylosing spondylitis patients appeared to be characterized by a TCR beta motif composed of about eight highly homologous amino acid variants.

Trimming removed 7 bases from V and 4 bases from J, leaving 22 bases between the germline ends. CDR1 is given as SQVTM and CDR2 as ANQGSEA, both from the germline V gene. The CDR3, cysteine through phenylalanine, is 15 amino acids long. The CDR3 DNA has 45 bases and is translated from base 1. Sequencing was carried out using blood, either unsorted or a sorted T cell fraction (not recorded which). This sequence originates from a male donor with ankylosing spondylitis. The chain is encoded by TRBV29-1 joined to TRBJ2-5; possibly the D gene is TRBD2, per 6 matching bases. This receptor has the CDR3 CSAAGPRTVGETQYF. The sequenced DNA: TGCAGCGCTGCGGGACCGCGGACTGTGGGAGAGACCCAGTACTTC.